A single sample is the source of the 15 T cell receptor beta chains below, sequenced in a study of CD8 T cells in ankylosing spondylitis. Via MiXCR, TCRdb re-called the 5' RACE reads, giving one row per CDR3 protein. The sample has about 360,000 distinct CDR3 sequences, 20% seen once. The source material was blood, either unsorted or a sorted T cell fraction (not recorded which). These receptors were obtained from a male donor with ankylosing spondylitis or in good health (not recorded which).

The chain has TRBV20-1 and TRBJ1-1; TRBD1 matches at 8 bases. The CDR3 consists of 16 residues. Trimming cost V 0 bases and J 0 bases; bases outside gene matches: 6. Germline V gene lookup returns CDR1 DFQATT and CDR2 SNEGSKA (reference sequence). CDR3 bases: TGCAGTGCTAGAGACAGGGGGCGGGGGTTGAACACTGAAGCTTTCTTT. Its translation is CSARDRGRGLNTEAFF.

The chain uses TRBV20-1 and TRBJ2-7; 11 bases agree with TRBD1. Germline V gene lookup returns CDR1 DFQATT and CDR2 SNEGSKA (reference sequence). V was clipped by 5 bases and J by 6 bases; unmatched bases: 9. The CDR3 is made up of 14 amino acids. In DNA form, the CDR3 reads TGCAGTGCTGAACCGGGACAGGGGGAGCGCGAGCAGTACTTC. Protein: CSAEPGQGEREQYF.

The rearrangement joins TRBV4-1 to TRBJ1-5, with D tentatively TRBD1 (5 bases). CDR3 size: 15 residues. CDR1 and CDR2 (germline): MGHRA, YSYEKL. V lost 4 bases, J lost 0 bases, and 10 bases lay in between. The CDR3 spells CASSPGEYSNQPQHF. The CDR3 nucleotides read TGCGCCAGCAGCCCGGGGGAATATAGCAATCAGCCCCAGCATTTT.

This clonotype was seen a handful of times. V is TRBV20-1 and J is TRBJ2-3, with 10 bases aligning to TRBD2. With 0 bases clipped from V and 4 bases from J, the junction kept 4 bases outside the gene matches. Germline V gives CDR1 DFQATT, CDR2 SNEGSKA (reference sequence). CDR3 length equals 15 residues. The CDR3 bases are TGCAGTGCTAGAGATCTAGCGGGGGTTGCAGATACGCAGTATTTT. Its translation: CSARDLAGVADTQYF.

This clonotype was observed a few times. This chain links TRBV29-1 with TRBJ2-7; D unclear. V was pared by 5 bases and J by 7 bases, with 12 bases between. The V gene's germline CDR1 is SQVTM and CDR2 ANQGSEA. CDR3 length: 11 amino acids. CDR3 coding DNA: TGCAGCGTTCCCTTAGGTCGGGAGCAGTACTTC. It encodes CSVPLGREQYF.

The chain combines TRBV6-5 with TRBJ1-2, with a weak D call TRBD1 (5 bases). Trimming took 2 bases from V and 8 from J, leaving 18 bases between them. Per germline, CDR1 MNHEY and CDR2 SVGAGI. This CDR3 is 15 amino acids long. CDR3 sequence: CASSYESQGAGGYTF. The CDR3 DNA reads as TGTGCCAGCAGTTACGAGTCACAAGGGGCCGGAGGCTACACCTTC.

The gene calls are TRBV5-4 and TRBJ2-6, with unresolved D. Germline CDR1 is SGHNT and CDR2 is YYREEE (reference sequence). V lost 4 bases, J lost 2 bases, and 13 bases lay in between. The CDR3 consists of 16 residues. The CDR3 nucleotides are TGTGCCAGCAGCCCGGGTATAGGGACTGGGGCCAACGTCCTGACTTTC. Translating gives CASSPGIGTGANVLTF.

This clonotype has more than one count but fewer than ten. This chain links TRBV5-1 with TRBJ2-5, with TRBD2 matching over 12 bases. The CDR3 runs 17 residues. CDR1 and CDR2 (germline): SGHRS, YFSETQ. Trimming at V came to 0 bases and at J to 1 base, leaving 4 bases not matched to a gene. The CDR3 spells CASSLALAGGLQETQYF. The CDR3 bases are TGCGCCAGCAGCTTGGCGCTAGCGGGGGGGCTCCAAGAGACCCAGTACTTC.

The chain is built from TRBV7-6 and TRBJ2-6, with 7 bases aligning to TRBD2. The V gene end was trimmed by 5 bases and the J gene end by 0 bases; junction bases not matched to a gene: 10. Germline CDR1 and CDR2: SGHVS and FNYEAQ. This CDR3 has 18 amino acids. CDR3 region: CASSTDRGGISGANVLTF. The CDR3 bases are TGTGCCAGCAGCACGGATCGGGGAGGGATCTCTGGGGCCAACGTCCTGACTTTC.

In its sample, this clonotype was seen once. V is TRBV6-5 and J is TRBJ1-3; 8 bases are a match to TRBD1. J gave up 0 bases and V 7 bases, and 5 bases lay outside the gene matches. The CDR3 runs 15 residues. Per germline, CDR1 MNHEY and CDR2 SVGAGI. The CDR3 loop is CASTFTGGSGNTIYF. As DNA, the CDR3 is TGTGCCAGCACTTTTACAGGGGGCTCTGGAAACACCATATATTTT.

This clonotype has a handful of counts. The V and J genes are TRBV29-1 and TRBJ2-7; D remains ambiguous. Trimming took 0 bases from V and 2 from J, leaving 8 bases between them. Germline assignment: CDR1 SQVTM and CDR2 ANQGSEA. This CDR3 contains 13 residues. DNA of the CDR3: TGCAGCGTTGAAGATACGGCAGCCTACGAGCAGTACTTC. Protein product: CSVEDTAAYEQYF.

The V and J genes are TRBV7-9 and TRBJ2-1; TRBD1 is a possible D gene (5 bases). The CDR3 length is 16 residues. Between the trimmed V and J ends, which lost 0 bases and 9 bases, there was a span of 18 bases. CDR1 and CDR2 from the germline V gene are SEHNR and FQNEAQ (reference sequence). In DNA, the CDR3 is TGTGCCAGCAGCTTAGCCGGGCAGGGATGGATTGGTGAGCAGTTCTTC. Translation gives CASSLAGQGWIGEQFF.

The CDR3 DNA reads TGTGCCAGCAGTTACAGGGTAGATACGCAGTATTTT. Its translation: CASSYRVDTQYF. This chain links TRBV12-3 or TRBV12-4 with TRBJ2-3; D perhaps matches TRBD1 (6 bases). The CDR3 is made up of 12 amino acids. Trimming took off 4 bases at V and 5 bases at J, with 7 bases between the two ends.

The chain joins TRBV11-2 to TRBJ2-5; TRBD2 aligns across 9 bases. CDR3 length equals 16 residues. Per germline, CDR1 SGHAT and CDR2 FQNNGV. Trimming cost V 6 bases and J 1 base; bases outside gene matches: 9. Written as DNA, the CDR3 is TGTGCCAGCAGGCGGGGGGAGCGGGGGGCCCAAGAGACCCAGTACTTC. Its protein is CASRRGERGAQETQYF. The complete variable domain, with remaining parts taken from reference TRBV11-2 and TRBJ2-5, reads EAGVAQSPRYKIIEKRQSVAFWCNPISGHATLYWYQQILGQGPKLLIQFQNNGVVDDSQLPKDRFSAERLKGVDSTLKIQPAKLEDSAVYLCASRRGERGAQETQYFGPGTRLLVL.

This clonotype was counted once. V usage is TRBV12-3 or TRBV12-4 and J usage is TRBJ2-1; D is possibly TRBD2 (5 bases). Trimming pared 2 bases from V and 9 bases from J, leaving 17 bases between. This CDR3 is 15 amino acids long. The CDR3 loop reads CASSLMSSRVAEQFF. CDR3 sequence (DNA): TGTGCCAGCAGTTTAATGTCTTCGCGGGTTGCTGAGCAGTTCTTC.